These 23 T cell receptor beta chains came from one sample sequenced in a study of T cells in Graves' hyperthyroidism and ophthalmopathy. The CDR3 regions of TCR beta were amplified from RNA transcripts. Using the HTBI primer set, a first-round RT-PCR was run on the TCR CDR3. TCRdb analysed the multiplex PCR reads with MiXCR anew, one entry per CDR3 protein. The data contain about 640,000 distinct CDR3 sequences, less than 25% of them singletons. The sample comprised blood. The receptors here all came from a man aged 30 to 45 with Graves' ophthalmopathy.

The chain is built from TRBV7-3 and TRBJ2-1; 10 bases are a match to TRBD2. There are 16 residues in the CDR3. Trimming removed 5 bases from V and 9 bases from J; junction bases left unmatched: 13. CDR1 and CDR2 from the germline V gene are SGHTA and FQGTGA. The CDR3 spells CASSPRLAGEGGEQFF. CDR3 bases: TGTGCCAGCAGCCCCCGGCTAGCGGGAGAAGGTGGTGAGCAGTTCTTC. Full variable domain (remainder filled in from reference TRBV7-3 and TRBJ2-1): GAGVSQTPSNKVTEKGKYVELRCDPISGHTALYWYRQSLGQGPEFLIYFQGTGAADDSGLPNDRFFAVRPEGSVSTLKIQRTERGDSAVYLCASSPRLAGEGGEQFFGPGTRLTVL.

This clonotype was picked up a small number of times. The chain carries TRBV27 and TRBJ2-5, with D possibly matching TRBD2 (6 bases). The germline CDR1 and CDR2 sequences are MNHEY and SMNVEV (reference sequence). Trimming took 5 bases from V and 4 from J, leaving 11 bases between them. This CDR3 is built from 13 residues. CDR3: CASSPGGVETQYF. In DNA form, the CDR3 reads TGTGCCAGCAGTCCCGGAGGGGTAGAGACCCAGTACTTC.

This clonotype was found a few times. CDR3 residues: CASSILDRGATNEKLFF. CDR3 coding DNA: TGTGCCAGCTCCATACTCGACAGGGGTGCGACTAATGAAAAACTGTTTTTT. The gene calls are TRBV18 and TRBJ1-4; 8 bases agree with TRBD1. Trimming cost V 6 bases and J 2 bases; bases outside gene matches: 11. The V gene's germline CDR1 is KGHSH and CDR2 LQKENI. The CDR3 totals 17 residues.

This clonotype appeared a single time. Germline and junction disagree at one end, which may indicate a read error. This chain links TRBV6-9 with TRBJ2-7; D remains unclear. Per germline, CDR1 MNHGY and CDR2 SVAAGI. This CDR3 is built from 13 residues. The DNA for the CDR3 is TGTGCCAGCAGTTTTGCGGAAGCCTACGGGCAGTACTTC. Protein sequence: CASSFAEAYGQYF.

This rearrangement joins TRBV4-1 to TRBJ2-2; D tentatively fits TRBD1 or TRBD2 (5 bases each). Germline lookup yields CDR1 MGHRA and CDR2 YSYEKL. The CDR3 is 13 residues long. The V end lost 7 bases, the J end lost 7 bases, and 13 bases lay between the germline ends. Here the CDR3 DNA reads TGCGCCAGCACCATTGGGGGTTTCGGGGAGCTGTTTTTT. Amino acid sequence: CASTIGGFGELFF.

The rearrangement joins TRBV20-1 to TRBJ2-7; D call uncertain. V shed 3 bases and J shed 1 base, with 10 bases lying between them. Germline values: CDR1 DFQATT, CDR2 SNEGSKA (reference sequence). This CDR3 is 13 amino acids long. The CDR3 sequence: CSASGGASYEQYF. The DNA for the CDR3 is TGCAGTGCTAGCGGCGGAGCTTCCTACGAGCAGTACTTC.

This CDR3 is CASSLAQSEQFF. CDR3 in DNA: TGTGCCAGCAGCTTAGCGCAGAGCGAGCAGTTCTTC. The rearrangement joins TRBV7-3 to TRBJ2-1; D call uncertain. The CDR3 extends over 12 amino acids. CDR1 and CDR2 from the germline V gene are SGHTA and FQGTGA. Trimming took off 2 bases at V and 10 bases at J, with 9 bases between the two ends.

The genes are TRBV20-1 and TRBJ2-5; unclear D gene. The CDR3 totals 13 residues. The V end was cut by 4 bases, the J end by 2 bases, with 11 bases between. CDR1 is DFQATT and CDR2 is SNEGSKA in the germline V gene (reference sequence). The CDR3 DNA follows: TGCAGTGCTATAGACACACCGCAAGAGACCCAGTACTTC. Encoded protein: CSAIDTPQETQYF.

Regarding this clonotype: A read error is possible here, since a much larger clone lies one base away. The chain is built from TRBV27 and TRBJ2-7, with D possibly matching TRBD1 (5 bases). This CDR3 spans 14 amino acids. Germline V gene data show CDR1 as MNHEY and CDR2 as SMNVEV (reference sequence). V lost 1 base to trimming and J lost 6 bases, with 13 bases between them. In DNA form, the CDR3 reads TGTGCCAGCAGTTTATTGGGCAGGGCCGGCGAGCAGTACTTC. Its translation is CASSLLGRAGEQYF.

V and J are TRBV3-1 and TRBJ2-1; D ambiguous. V lost 5 bases to trimming and J lost 10 bases, with 12 bases between them. The CDR3 loop spans 12 amino acids. Germline assignment: CDR1 LGHDT and CDR2 YNNKEL (reference sequence). DNA of the CDR3: TGTGCCAGCAGCACTTACCCGGCGGAGCAGTTCTTC. Amino acids: CASSTYPAEQFF.

The genes are TRBV6-2 or TRBV6-3 and TRBJ2-3, with TRBD2 identical over 8 bases. J gave up 5 bases and V 5 bases, and 12 bases lay outside the gene matches. The CDR3 contains 16 residues. Germline V gene data show CDR1 as MNHEY and CDR2 as SVGEGT. CDR3 protein: CASSEPSAGAGDTQYF. The CDR3 DNA follows: TGTGCCAGCAGTGAACCCTCAGCGGGAGCGGGAGATACGCAGTATTTT.

This clonotype showed up many times. J is TRBJ2-7 and V is TRBV6-1; 8 bases agree with TRBD1. The germline V gene encodes CDR1 MNHNS and CDR2 SASEGT. CDR3 length equals 15 residues. V lost 1 base to trimming and J lost 0 bases; unmatched junction nucleotides: 2. CDR3 amino acids: CASSEDRGYSYEQYF. In DNA, the CDR3 is TGTGCCAGCAGTGAAGACAGGGGGTACTCCTACGAGCAGTACTTC.

This chain uses TRBV4-3 with TRBJ2-5, with 12 bases fitting TRBD2. This CDR3 is 16 amino acids long. Trimming removed 0 bases from V and 4 bases from J; junction bases left unmatched: 3. Per germline, CDR1 LGHNA and CDR2 YSLEER. As DNA, the CDR3 is TGCGCCAGCAGCCAAGATCTAGCGGGAGGGAGAGAGACCCAGTACTTC. It yields the protein CASSQDLAGGRETQYF.

The chain joins TRBV7-8 to TRBJ2-1, with 13 nucleotides matching TRBD2. There are 16 residues in the CDR3. The ends lost 5 bases at V and 7 bases at J; junction bases unmatched: 8. The germline CDR1 and CDR2 sequences are SGHVS and FQNEAQ. For the CDR3, the DNA is TGTGCCAGCAGCCCTGGGACTAGCGGGAACGAAAATGAGCAGTTCTTC. Protein sequence: CASSPGTSGNENEQFF.

The rearrangement uses TRBV30 and TRBJ1-2; unclear D gene. The CDR3 is 14 residues long. The germline V gene has CDR1 GTSNPN and CDR2 SVGIG (reference sequence). The germline V and J ends were trimmed by 4 bases and 0 bases, with 12 bases remaining between them. This chain's CDR3 is CAWKRRFTNYGYTF. The DNA for the CDR3 is TGTGCCTGGAAGCGGAGATTTACTAACTATGGCTACACCTTC.

This clonotype was counted between two and nine times. V usage is TRBV2 and J usage is TRBJ2-2; the D gene could be TRBD1 or TRBD2 (5 bases each). The CDR3 spans 15 residues. The germline V and J ends were trimmed by 6 bases and 0 bases, with 11 bases remaining between them. Germline V lookup: CDR1 SNHLY, CDR2 FYNNEI. Here the CDR3 DNA reads TGTGCCAGCAGAGAGGGGCTTGCGAACACCGGGGAGCTGTTTTTT. Translating it yields CASREGLANTGELFF.

This clonotype has at least ten counts. The chain couples TRBV15 to TRBJ1-1; TRBD1 agrees at 9 bases. The germline gives CDR1 LNHNV, CDR2 YYDKDF (reference sequence). V was clipped by 5 bases and J by 0 bases; unmatched bases: 13. The CDR3 sequence is 18 residues long. In nucleotides, the CDR3 is TGTGCCACCAGCGGAGGTAAGGGGACAGGGCTCATGAACACTGAAGCTTTCTTT. Its translation: CATSGGKGTGLMNTEAFF.

There are many counts of this clonotype. This chain joins TRBV6-5 and TRBJ2-5, with D possibly matching TRBD1 (6 bases). Looked up from germline, CDR1 is MNHEY and CDR2 is SVGAGI. The V gene lost 2 bases and the J gene lost 5 bases, with 12 bases spanning the gap. The length of the CDR3 is 14 residues. The DNA for the CDR3 is TGTGCCAGCAGTTACGGCAGGGGTAGGGAGACCCAGTACTTC. Protein product: CASSYGRGRETQYF.

A few counts support this clonotype. The chain couples TRBV9 to TRBJ2-1, with 12 bases identical to TRBD2. The CDR3 runs 16 residues. CDR1 and CDR2 from the germline V gene are SGDLS and YYNGEE. Trimming at V came to 0 bases and at J to 8 bases, leaving 6 bases not matched to a gene. The CDR3 spells CASSVDLAGGPDEQFF. The CDR3, as DNA: TGTGCCAGCAGCGTAGACCTAGCGGGAGGGCCGGATGAGCAGTTCTTC.

There are many counts of this clonotype. The CDR3 reads CASSQGGFSYEQYF. The CDR3 DNA follows: TGTGCCAGCAGCCAAGGGGGATTTTCCTACGAGCAGTACTTC. This chain links TRBV3-2 with TRBJ2-7. TRBV3-2 is classified as a pseudogene. There are 14 residues in the CDR3.

In this sample, this clonotype turned up many times. CDR3 protein: CASRGVRTYEQYF. The CDR3 region has the DNA TGTGCCAGCCGGGGGGTCAGAACCTACGAGCAGTACTTC. The chain is built from TRBV2 and TRBJ2-7; TRBD2 matches at 7 bases. The V gene's germline CDR1 is SNHLY and CDR2 FYNNEI. The V segment lost 8 bases and the J segment 2 bases; nucleotides outside the gene matches: 6. This CDR3 contains 13 residues. The full variable domain, with the rest looked up from reference TRBV2 and TRBJ2-7, is EPEVTQTPSHQVTQMGQEVILRCVPISNHLYFYWYRQILGQKVEFLVSFYNNEISEKSEIFDDQFSVERPDGSNFTLKIRSTKLEDSAMYFCASRGVRTYEQYFGPGTRLTVT.

The chain links TRBV20-1 to TRBJ2-7, with D tentatively TRBD1 (6 bases). The CDR3 consists of 14 residues. Germline CDR1 and CDR2: DFQATT and SNEGSKA (reference sequence). The V end lost 2 bases, the J end lost 3 bases, and 14 bases lay between the germline ends. This chain's CDR3 is CSARHMGRGYEQYF. CDR3 in DNA: TGCAGTGCTAGACACATGGGCAGGGGCTACGAGCAGTACTTC.

This clonotype appeared many times. The chain has TRBV3-1 and TRBJ1-5; D is ambiguous. Trimming stripped 0 bases from V and 5 bases from J, with 5 bases between. Per germline, CDR1 LGHDT and CDR2 YNNKEL (reference sequence). The CDR3 is 13 amino acids. CDR3 amino acids: CASSQDLDQPQHF. The DNA for the CDR3 is TGTGCCAGCAGCCAAGATCTCGATCAGCCCCAGCATTTT. The variable domain in full, completed from reference TRBV3-1 and TRBJ1-5, reads DTAVSQTPKYLVTQMGNDKSIKCEQNLGHDTMYWYKQDSKKFLKIMFSYNNKELIINETVPNRFSPKSPDKAHLNLHINSLELGDSAVYFCASSQDLDQPQHFGDGTRLSIL.